These T cell receptor beta chains were read from a single sample in a study of blood T cells in healthy people across ages. TCRdb fed the 5' RACE reads into MiXCR, producing one record per CDR3 protein. Of more than 1,000,000 distinct CDR3 sequences detected, 25% appear once; the ten largest clones hold approximately 0.71%. This sample was shared with a second study, whose subject was T cells of mothers and their children.

Sequencing used blood. These TCRs come from a girl aged 2-10 years in good health. The conserved cysteine and the conserved F or W are not part of the CDR3 here. The order of the fields is CDR3 length, V gene, clone size, D gene, CDR3 protein. The D gene is left open where the match is weak. Size values are once, few and many counts, or a class for expanded clones, and some rows have none.

14	TRBV6-2/TRBV6-3	few	-	ASSSPGDSLNTEAF
11	TRBV5-6	-	TRBD2	ASSAGGAQTQY
11	TRBV27	-	-	ASSRHPTDTQY
14	TRBV28	-	TRBD1	ASSLVGRGQSGELF
11	TRBV27	few	-	ASRTFNQETQY
12	TRBV14	few	-	ASSHWSRKETQY
13	TRBV11-2	few	TRBD2	ASSFFGLAGETQY
11	TRBV7-2	once	-	ASSPLTAGGYT
10	TRBV29-1	few	-	SVRSGPYGYT
13	TRBV28	-	TRBD1	ASSTWDRQQETQY
13	TRBV4-1	-	-	ASSQDPTYSYEQY
9	TRBV11-2	-	-	ASSLIETQC
14	TRBV2	-	TRBD2	VSSDVAGSGTDTQY
15	TRBV5-1	-	-	ASSFSKGPISGNTIY
12	TRBV6-2/TRBV6-3	-	-	ASSYPGGNEKLF
11	TRBV5-1	few	-	ASSEGLGNTIY
12	TRBV7-2	-	-	ASSSQTGTREQY
14	TRBV7-8	few	TRBD2	ASSSPGLGVGETQY
12	TRBV9	few	-	VSSVGDGQETQY
14	TRBV29-1	-	TRBD2	SVDSLAGMSYNEQF
13	TRBV4-1	-	-	ASSQQADSLGEQF
13	TRBV28	few	TRBD2	ASSPERETLNEQF
12	TRBV5-1	-	-	ASSRRSFGDEQY
12	TRBV20-1	few	-	SARVSDSTDTQY
16	TRBV4-2	few	-	ASSKETFLVNVGGLYT
13	TRBV28	-	-	ASKGVISSYNEQF
12	TRBV28	-	TRBD1	ASTVGTGDGLQY
12	TRBV7-9	few	-	ASSRNDRPRGYT
13	TRBV7-2	-	-	ASSLLTRDGNEQF
12	TRBV12-3/TRBV12-4	few	TRBD2	ASSRGRGEETQY
14	TRBV11-2	-	-	ASSPSGVGRTDTQY
14	TRBV7-8	few	TRBD2	ASSSRLAGGIDTQY
11	TRBV29-1	few	-	SVVRGGSYEQY
12	TRBV3-1	few	TRBD2	ASILAGAKETQY
13	TRBV6-2/TRBV6-3	once	TRBD1	ASRPPRGQVYEQY
12	TRBV28	few	-	ASSVWGVGTEAF
10	TRBV28	few	-	ASSLGSYTQY
14	TRBV15	-	TRBD2	ATSREKLAGSNEQF
13	TRBV9	-	-	ASSVATATNEKLF
14	TRBV20-1	-	TRBD2	SAILLAGGRGYEQY
11	TRBV13	-	-	ASSLGSDQLQH
14	TRBV20-1	-	-	SAPRVGQVNTGELF
9	TRBV20-1	few	-	SARYDHEQF
12	TRBV4-3	-	-	ASSQEAAGNTIY
11	TRBV6-5	-	-	ASMGFVIVGRY
10	TRBV29-1	few	-	SVEPGTDTQY
17	TRBV6-2/TRBV6-3	-	-	ASSFPPGQLTSGANVLT
12	TRBV27	-	TRBD2	ASCPSGYQETQY
12	TRBV13	few	TRBD1	ASRKTGTGAEQF
10	TRBV12-3/TRBV12-4	few	-	ASSPASFEQF
10	TRBV6-2/TRBV6-3	-	TRBD1	ASRGTGAEAF
16	TRBV14	-	-	ASSPFYGSGRFTGELF
15	TRBV4-1	-	-	ASSPTLGVGGGETQY
16	TRBV19	-	TRBD2	ASTAAASGGAAYNEQF